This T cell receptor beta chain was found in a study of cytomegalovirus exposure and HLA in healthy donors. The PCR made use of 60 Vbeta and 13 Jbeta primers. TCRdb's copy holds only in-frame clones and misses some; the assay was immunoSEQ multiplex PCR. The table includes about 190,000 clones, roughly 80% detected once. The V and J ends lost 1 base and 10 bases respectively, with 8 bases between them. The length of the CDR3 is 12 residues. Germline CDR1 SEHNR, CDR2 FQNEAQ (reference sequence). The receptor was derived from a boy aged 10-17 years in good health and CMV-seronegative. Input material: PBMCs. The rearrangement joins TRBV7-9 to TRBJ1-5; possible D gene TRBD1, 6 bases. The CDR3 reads CASSLGQAPQHF. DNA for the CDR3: TGTGCCAGCAGCTTAGGACAGGCCCCCCAGCATTTT.